This T cell receptor (beta chain) was identified in a study of patients and donors after allogeneic stem cell transplantation. TCRdb recomputed calls from the RT-PCR reads with MiXCR, one row per CDR3 protein. The sample contains about 200,000 distinct CDR3 sequences, around 40% of which appear only once. Germline CDR1 is LNHNV and CDR2 is YYDKDF (reference sequence). V lost 3 bases to trimming and J lost 2 bases, with 10 bases between them. The CDR3 runs to 14 residues. The V and J genes are TRBV15 and TRBJ2-5; D gene unclear. The sample taken for sequencing was blood, either unsorted or a sorted T cell fraction (not recorded which). The clonotype originates from a human donor who was either an allogeneic HSCT recipient or a stem cell or donor lymphocyte infusion donor (not recorded which). It is not recorded whose cells these are; they may come from a transplant donor. The CDR3 region is CATSRGALQETQYF. In DNA form, the CDR3 reads TGTGCCACCAGCAGGGGTGCTTTACAAGAGACCCAGTACTTC.